The 28 T cell receptor beta chains in this list originate from one sample, sequenced in a study of T cells after yellow fever vaccination. TCRdb processed the 5' RACE reads anew with MiXCR; each CDR3 protein has one entry. The sample carries nearly 550,000 distinct CDR3 sequences, 19% recorded once. The starting material was PBMCs, obtained 15 days after the yellow fever booster vaccination. The receptor set was obtained from a man younger than 45 who received the YFV17D yellow fever vaccine.

This clonotype was recorded a few times. The genes are TRBV10-3 and TRBJ2-5; D gene unclear. Germline CDR1 is ENHRY and CDR2 is SYGVKD. This CDR3 comprises 17 residues. The V gene lost 2 bases and the J gene lost 2 bases, with 18 bases spanning the gap. In nucleotides, the CDR3 is TGTGCCATCAGTGAGGGTAGGACGACAACAGATCAAGAGACCCAGTACTTC. Translating it yields CAISEGRTTTDQETQYF.

This clonotype appeared a few times. The chain recombines TRBV2 with TRBJ1-4; 8 bases fit TRBD1. The trim removed 4 bases at V and 5 bases at J, leaving 3 bases unmatched. This CDR3 comprises 14 residues. Germline V gene lookup returns CDR1 SNHLY and CDR2 FYNNEI. As DNA, the CDR3 is TGTGCCAGCAGTGGAAGGACAGGGAATGAAAAACTGTTTTTT. It encodes CASSGRTGNEKLFF. The full variable domain, its missing parts supplied by reference TRBV2 and TRBJ1-4, is EPEVTQTPSHQVTQMGQEVILRCVPISNHLYFYWYRQILGQKVEFLVSFYNNEISEKSEIFDDQFSVERPDGSNFTLKIRSTKLEDSAMYFCASSGRTGNEKLFFGSGTQLSVL.

This clonotype occurred a few times. The gene calls are TRBV27 and TRBJ2-1; D unresolved. CDR3 length: 15 residues. Germline lookup yields CDR1 MNHEY and CDR2 SMNVEV (reference sequence). The V and J ends lost 6 bases and 0 bases respectively, with 12 bases between them. CDR3 sequence (DNA): TGTGCCAGCAGCAAGGCGGTGAGCTCCTACAATGAGCAGTTCTTC. Protein: CASSKAVSSYNEQFF.

This chain links TRBV12-3 or TRBV12-4 with TRBJ2-7; D may be TRBD2 (5 bases). V shed 3 bases and J shed 1 base, with 13 bases lying between them. The CDR3 spans 15 residues. The CDR3 spells CASSFTFSVSYEQYF. For the CDR3, the DNA is TGTGCCAGCAGTTTCACTTTTAGCGTGTCCTACGAGCAGTACTTC.

This clonotype showed up many times. J is TRBJ2-3 and V is TRBV5-1, with D maybe TRBD1 (6 bases). The CDR3 consists of 15 residues. Looked up from germline, CDR1 is SGHRS and CDR2 is YFSETQ. Trimming removed 0 bases from V and 3 bases from J, with 11 bases in between. The CDR3 spells CASSLEAQGTDTQYF. CDR3 bases: TGCGCCAGCAGCTTGGAAGCGCAGGGGACAGATACGCAGTATTTT.

The gene calls are TRBV29-1 and TRBJ2-1, with D possibly being TRBD2 (5 bases). The CDR3 consists of 14 residues. Trimming pared 6 bases from V and 3 bases from J, leaving 15 bases between. Germline values: CDR1 SQVTM, CDR2 ANQGSEA. The CDR3 nucleotides are TGCAGCGTGACATCCCTCCGGGACTACAATGAGCAGTTCTTC. Translated, it gives CSVTSLRDYNEQFF.

This clonotype occurred a few times. This CDR3 is CSVEDPGTGYTF. The CDR3, as DNA: TGCAGCGTTGAAGACCCAGGGACGGGCTACACCTTC. V is TRBV29-1 and J is TRBJ1-2, with D possibly being TRBD1 (5 bases). Germline CDR1 SQVTM, CDR2 ANQGSEA. The CDR3 extends over 12 amino acids. V was trimmed by 0 bases and J by 8 bases, leaving 10 bases between them.

The chain employs TRBV4-3 and TRBJ2-7, with D possibly TRBD1 on 5 matching bases. CDR3 length: 13 residues. Trimming shortened V by 1 base and J by 5 bases, and 9 bases separated the two germline ends. Germline CDR1 reads LGHNA; CDR2 reads YSLEER. CDR3 DNA sequence: TGCGCCAGCAGCCAAGTCGCAGGGAACGAGCAGTACTTC. It is translated as CASSQVAGNEQYF.

This clonotype was counted between two and nine times. Here the CDR3 reads CASSFGTGGYTPQETQYF. Written as DNA, the CDR3 is TGTGCCAGCAGCTTCGGGACAGGGGGCTACACGCCCCAAGAGACCCAGTACTTC. The chain employs TRBV5-6 and TRBJ2-5, with TRBD1 matching over 12 bases. Unmatched junction bases numbered 9, after V lost 2 bases and J lost 1 base. Germline V lookup: CDR1 SGHDT, CDR2 YYEEEE. The CDR3 has 18 residues.

This chain links TRBV5-1 with TRBJ2-7; D gene uncertain. This CDR3 has 10 amino acids. Germline V gene data show CDR1 as SGHRS and CDR2 as YFSETQ. V was trimmed by 5 bases and J by 6 bases, leaving 6 bases between them. Here the CDR3 DNA reads TGCGCCAGCAGACAACCCGAGCAGTACTTC. Its translation: CASRQPEQYF.

CDR3 protein: CASRPGTSGRARYTGELFF. CDR3 bases: TGTGCCAGTAGGCCCGGGACTAGCGGGAGGGCCCGTTACACCGGGGAGCTGTTTTTT. The chain employs TRBV19 and TRBJ2-2, with 16 bases fitting TRBD2. The V and J ends lost 6 bases and 3 bases, in that order; junction bases with no gene match: 10. This CDR3 has 19 amino acids. Germline lookup yields CDR1 LNHDA and CDR2 SQIVND (reference sequence).

The table lists this clonotype with a few counts. The chain couples TRBV5-1 to TRBJ2-2, with 13 positions matching TRBD2. The CDR3 is made up of 20 amino acids. Germline loops: CDR1 SGHRS, CDR2 YFSETQ. V dropped 5 bases and J dropped 0; count of bases not matched to a gene: 13. The DNA of the CDR3 is TGCGCCAGCAGTACTACCCCCGGGACTAGCGGGGTGTCGAACACCGGGGAGCTGTTTTTT. Its protein is CASSTTPGTSGVSNTGELFF.

This clonotype appeared a few times. The chain combines TRBV7-6 with TRBJ2-3; 9 bases are a match to TRBD2. V lost 5 bases to trimming and J lost 2 bases; unmatched junction nucleotides: 2. Germline V lookup: CDR1 SGHVS, CDR2 FNYEAQ. The CDR3 is made up of 14 amino acids. CDR3 DNA: TGTGCCAGCAGCCGACTAGCGGACACAGATACGCAGTATTTT. Translation: CASSRLADTDTQYF.

The genes are TRBV5-1 and TRBJ2-7; TRBD2 aligns across 12 bases. Germline V gene sequence: CDR1 SGHRS, CDR2 YFSETQ. V shed 3 bases and J 4 bases; nucleotides not matched to a gene: 5. This CDR3 has 15 residues. CDR3 protein: CASSSSGRALYEQYF. The CDR3 DNA sequence: TGCGCCAGCAGCTCTAGCGGGAGGGCCTTATACGAGCAGTACTTC.

This clonotype has ten or more counts. J is TRBJ2-7 and V is TRBV27; 9 bases are shared with TRBD2. The V gene's germline CDR1 is MNHEY and CDR2 SMNVEV (reference sequence). The CDR3 covers 15 residues. With V trimmed by 4 bases and J by 0 bases, 4 bases remained unmatched. CDR3 DNA: TGTGCCAGCAGTTCTCCGGGACTAGCCTCCTACGAGCAGTACTTC. This gives the protein CASSSPGLASYEQYF.

This clonotype turned up a few times. As DNA, the CDR3 is TGTGCCAGCAGCCCCCTCTATGGTGAGCAGTTCTTC. Translated: CASSPLYGEQFF. The chain links TRBV7-2 to TRBJ2-1; D remains unclear. Trimming cost V 5 bases and J 9 bases, with 11 bases left between them. Germline lookup yields CDR1 SGHTA and CDR2 FQGNSA. CDR3 size: 12 residues.

This clonotype was seen at least ten times. The chain combines TRBV20-1 with TRBJ2-2; 7 nucleotides match TRBD1. CDR3 length equals 15 residues. CDR1 is DFQATT, CDR2 SNEGSKA, per germline (reference sequence). J lost 2 bases, V lost 6 bases, and 9 bases had no gene match. In DNA form, the CDR3 reads TGCAGTGCAACCCAACAGGGGCCTAACACCGGGGAGCTGTTTTTT. Translation: CSATQQGPNTGELFF.

This clonotype was counted a few times. V is TRBV3-1 and J is TRBJ2-7; D unclear. The CDR3 extends over 13 amino acids. Trimming took 1 base from V and 4 from J, leaving 8 bases between them. Germline V gene lookup returns CDR1 LGHDT and CDR2 YNNKEL (reference sequence). The CDR3 protein is CASSQGIRYEQYF. The CDR3, as DNA: TGTGCCAGCAGCCAAGGAATCCGATACGAGCAGTACTTC.

V usage is TRBV7-2 and J usage is TRBJ2-1, with 12 nucleotides matching TRBD2. Germline values: CDR1 SGHTA, CDR2 FQGNSA. The CDR3 spans 14 residues. V trimming: 5 bases; J trimming: 9 bases; junction bases outside the gene matches: 5. The CDR3 DNA reads TGTGCCAGCAGCACCCAGACTAGCGGGAGTGAGCAGTTCTTC. This encodes CASSTQTSGSEQFF.

This clonotype was detected a few times. The chain uses TRBV19 and TRBJ1-5, with D hard to call. CDR1 is LNHDA and CDR2 is SQIVND in the germline V gene (reference sequence). The CDR3 consists of 13 residues. Between the trimmed V and J ends, which lost 11 bases and 9 bases, there was a span of 20 bases. This CDR3 is CAASEGGIGPQHF. The CDR3 DNA follows: TGTGCCGCCTCGGAGGGCGGGATAGGGCCCCAGCATTTT.

This clonotype was found many times. The V gene is TRBV9, the J gene TRBJ2-5; D unresolved. The V gene lost 0 bases and the J gene lost 4 bases, with 10 bases spanning the gap. The CDR3 runs to 14 residues. Germline CDR1 SGDLS, CDR2 YYNGEE. As DNA, the CDR3 is TGTGCCAGCAGCGTAGGGCGGTGGGGAGAGACCCAGTACTTC. It specifies CASSVGRWGETQYF.

The table lists this clonotype with a few counts. The J gene is TRBJ2-2, the V gene TRBV3-1, with TRBD1 as a possible D gene (5 bases). CDR1 is LGHDT, CDR2 YNNKEL, per germline (reference sequence). The CDR3 is made up of 17 amino acids. Trimming removed 11 bases from V and 2 bases from J, with 24 bases in between. CDR3 in amino acids: CASSQDRRTLNTGELFF. DNA for the CDR3: TGTGCCTCCTCCCAAGATCGAAGGACACTTAACACCGGGGAGCTGTTTTTT.

This chain joins TRBV6-1 and TRBJ2-3, with TRBD2 identical over 11 bases. The V segment lost 6 bases and the J segment 5 bases; nucleotides outside the gene matches: 7. CDR1 is MNHNS, CDR2 SASEGT, per germline. The CDR3 runs 15 residues. CDR3 coding DNA: TGTGCCAGCAGCCCGACTAGCGGGGCGGGAGATACGCAGTATTTT. Translation gives CASSPTSGAGDTQYF.

In its sample, this clonotype was seen a few times. The rearrangement joins TRBV18 to TRBJ2-7; TRBD1 aligns across 9 bases. Germline V gene sequence: CDR1 KGHSH, CDR2 LQKENI. Trimming cost V 9 bases and J 5 bases; bases outside gene matches: 11. The CDR3 spans 14 residues. CDR3 region: CASAEGQGTDEQYF. The CDR3 DNA reads as TGTGCCAGTGCCGAGGGACAGGGAACCGACGAGCAGTACTTC.

The gene calls are TRBV20-1 and TRBJ2-3; D unresolved. The CDR3 covers 14 residues. V was trimmed by 0 bases and J by 2 bases, leaving 9 bases between them. Germline values: CDR1 DFQATT, CDR2 SNEGSKA (reference sequence). The CDR3 protein is CSARDLRNTDTQYF. The CDR3 DNA sequence: TGCAGTGCTAGAGATCTTCGGAACACAGATACGCAGTATTTT.

This clonotype was observed once. The chain couples TRBV21-1 to TRBJ1-5; TRBD1, as called in the table, went unchecked against the DNA. TRBV21-1 is listed as a pseudogene. CDR3 length: 14 amino acids. The DNA for the CDR3 is TGTGCCAGCAGCCTTCCGGGGACCAATCAGCCCCAGCATTTT. Its protein is CASSLPGTNQPQHF.

The chain employs TRBV7-2 and TRBJ2-3; D call uncertain. Germline loops: CDR1 SGHTA, CDR2 FQGNSA. This CDR3 has 16 residues. The V end was cut by 5 bases, the J end by 0 bases, with 15 bases between. CDR3 nucleotide sequence: TGTGCCAGCAGCGCCCCCGAGCTAATTAGCACAGATACGCAGTATTTT. As protein: CASSAPELISTDTQYF.

There are a few counts of this clonotype. The chain combines TRBV20-1 with TRBJ2-7; D is possibly TRBD2 (5 bases). CDR3 length: 14 residues. CDR1 and CDR2 from the germline V gene are DFQATT and SNEGSKA (reference sequence). Trimming left V 0 bases short and J 6 bases short, with 15 bases between. The CDR3 sequence is CSARDKRRTLEQYF. CDR3 in DNA: TGCAGTGCTAGAGATAAGCGCAGGACTCTCGAGCAGTACTTC.